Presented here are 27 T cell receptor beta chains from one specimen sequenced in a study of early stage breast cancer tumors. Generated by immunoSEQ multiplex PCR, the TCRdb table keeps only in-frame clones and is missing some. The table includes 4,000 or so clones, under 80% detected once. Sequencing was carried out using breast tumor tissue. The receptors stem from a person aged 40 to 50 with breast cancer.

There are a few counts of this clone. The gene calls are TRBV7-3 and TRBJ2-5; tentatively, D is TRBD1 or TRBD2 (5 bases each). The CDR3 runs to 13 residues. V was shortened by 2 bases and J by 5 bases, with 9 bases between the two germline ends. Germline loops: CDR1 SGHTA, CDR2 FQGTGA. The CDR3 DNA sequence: TGTGCCAGCAGCTTAGGGGGATGGGAGACCCAGTACTTC. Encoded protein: CASSLGGWETQYF.

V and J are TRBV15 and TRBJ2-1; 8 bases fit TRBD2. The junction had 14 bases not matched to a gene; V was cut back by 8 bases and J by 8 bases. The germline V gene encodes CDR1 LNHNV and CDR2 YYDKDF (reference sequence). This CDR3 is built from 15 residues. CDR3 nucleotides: TGTGCCACCGCCCCGGTGGCTAGCGGGCGGTATGAGCAGTTCTTC. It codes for CATAPVASGRYEQFF.

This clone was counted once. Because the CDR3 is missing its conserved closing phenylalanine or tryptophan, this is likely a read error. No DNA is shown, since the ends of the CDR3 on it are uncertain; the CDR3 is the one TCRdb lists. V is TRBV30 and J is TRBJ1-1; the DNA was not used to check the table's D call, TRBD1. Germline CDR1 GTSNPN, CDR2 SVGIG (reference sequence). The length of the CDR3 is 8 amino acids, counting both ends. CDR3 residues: CACWTGHI.

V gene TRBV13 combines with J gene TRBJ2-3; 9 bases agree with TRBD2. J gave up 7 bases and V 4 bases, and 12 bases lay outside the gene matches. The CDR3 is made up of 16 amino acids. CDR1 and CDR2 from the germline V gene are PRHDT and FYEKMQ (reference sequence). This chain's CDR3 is CASSWRGGRARNTQYF. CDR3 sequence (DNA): TGTGCCAGCAGCTGGAGGGGCGGGAGGGCCCGAAATACGCAGTATTTT.

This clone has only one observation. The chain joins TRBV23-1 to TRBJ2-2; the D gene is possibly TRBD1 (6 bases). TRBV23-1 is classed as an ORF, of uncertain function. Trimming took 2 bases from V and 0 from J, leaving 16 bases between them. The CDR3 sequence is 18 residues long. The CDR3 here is CASSQRTWDKTNTGELFF. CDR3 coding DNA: TGCGCCAGCAGTCAAAGGACTTGGGACAAGACGAACACCGGGGAGCTGTTTTTT.

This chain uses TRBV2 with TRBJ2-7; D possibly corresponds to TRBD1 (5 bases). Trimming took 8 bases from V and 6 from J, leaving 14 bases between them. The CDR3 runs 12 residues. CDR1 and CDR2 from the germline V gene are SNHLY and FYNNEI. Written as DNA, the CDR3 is TGTGCCAGCTTAGGTGAAAGGGGCGAGCAGTACTTC. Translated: CASLGERGEQYF.

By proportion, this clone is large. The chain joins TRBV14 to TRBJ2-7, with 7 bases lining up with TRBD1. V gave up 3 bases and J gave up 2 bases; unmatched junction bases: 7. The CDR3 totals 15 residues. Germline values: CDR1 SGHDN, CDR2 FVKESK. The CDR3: CASSHLQGSTYEQYF. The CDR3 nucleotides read TGTGCCAGCAGCCACCTACAGGGGTCGACCTACGAGCAGTACTTC.

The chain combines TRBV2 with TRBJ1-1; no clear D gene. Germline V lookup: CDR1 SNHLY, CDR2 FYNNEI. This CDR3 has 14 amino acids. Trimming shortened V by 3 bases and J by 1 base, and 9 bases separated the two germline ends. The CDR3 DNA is TGTGCCAGCAGTGATGTAACCCAGAACACTGAAGCTTTCTTT. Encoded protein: CASSDVTQNTEAFF.

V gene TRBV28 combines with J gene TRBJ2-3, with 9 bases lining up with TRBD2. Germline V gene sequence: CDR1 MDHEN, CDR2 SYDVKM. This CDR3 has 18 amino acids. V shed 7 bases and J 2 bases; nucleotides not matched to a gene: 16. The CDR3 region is CASNLTLAGTPYTDTQYF. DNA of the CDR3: TGTGCCAGCAATTTGACCCTAGCGGGAACCCCCTACACAGATACGCAGTATTTT.

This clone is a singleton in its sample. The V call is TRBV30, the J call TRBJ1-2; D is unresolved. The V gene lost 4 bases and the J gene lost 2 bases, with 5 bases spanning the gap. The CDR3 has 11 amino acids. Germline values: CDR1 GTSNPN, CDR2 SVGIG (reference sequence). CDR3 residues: CAWKFNYGYTF. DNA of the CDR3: TGTGCCTGGAAGTTCAACTATGGCTACACCTTC.

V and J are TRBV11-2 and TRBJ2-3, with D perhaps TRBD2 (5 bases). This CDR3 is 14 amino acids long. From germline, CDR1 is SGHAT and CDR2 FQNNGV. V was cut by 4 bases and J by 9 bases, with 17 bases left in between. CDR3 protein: CASSSLLEKGTQYF. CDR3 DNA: TGTGCCAGCAGCTCTCTACTAGAAAAAGGGACGCAGTATTTT.

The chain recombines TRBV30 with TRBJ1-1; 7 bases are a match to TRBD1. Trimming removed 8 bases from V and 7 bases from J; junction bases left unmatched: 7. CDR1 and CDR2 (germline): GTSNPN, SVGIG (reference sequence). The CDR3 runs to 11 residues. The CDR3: CARRQGLEAFF. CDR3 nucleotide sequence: TGTGCCCGTAGACAGGGCCTTGAAGCTTTCTTT.

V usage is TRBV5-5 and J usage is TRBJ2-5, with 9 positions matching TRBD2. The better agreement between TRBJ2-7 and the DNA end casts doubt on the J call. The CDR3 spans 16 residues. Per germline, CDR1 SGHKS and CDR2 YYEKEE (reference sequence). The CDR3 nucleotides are TGTGCCAGCAGCCCCCACCTTAGCGGGAGCCCCTACGAGCAGTACTTC. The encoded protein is CASSPHLSGSPYEQYF.

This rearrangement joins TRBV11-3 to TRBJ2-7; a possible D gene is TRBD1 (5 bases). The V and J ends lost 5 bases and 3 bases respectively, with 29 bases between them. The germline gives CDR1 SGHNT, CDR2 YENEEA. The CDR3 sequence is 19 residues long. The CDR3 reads CASSALTTDPVAPNYEQYF. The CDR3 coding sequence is TGTGCCAGCAGCGCCCTCACGACAGATCCCGTGGCACCTAACTACGAGCAGTACTTC. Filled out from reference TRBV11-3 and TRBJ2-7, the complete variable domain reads EAGVVQSPRYKIIEKKQPVAFWCNPISGHNTLYWYLQNLGQGPELLIRYENEEAVDDSQLPKDRFSAERLKGVDSTLKIQPAELGDSAVYLCASSALTTDPVAPNYEQYFGPGTRLTVT.

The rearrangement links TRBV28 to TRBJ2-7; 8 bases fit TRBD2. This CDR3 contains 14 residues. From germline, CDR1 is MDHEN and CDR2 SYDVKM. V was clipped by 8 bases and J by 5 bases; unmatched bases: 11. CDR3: CASQKERESNEQYF. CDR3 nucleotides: TGTGCCAGCCAAAAGGAGCGGGAGTCGAACGAGCAGTACTTC.

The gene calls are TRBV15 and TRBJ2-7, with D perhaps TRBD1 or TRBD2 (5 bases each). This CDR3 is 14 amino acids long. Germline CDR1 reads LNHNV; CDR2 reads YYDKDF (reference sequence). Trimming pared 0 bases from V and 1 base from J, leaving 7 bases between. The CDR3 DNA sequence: TGTGCCACCAGCAGAGAGGGGGTTTCCTACGAGCAGTACTTC. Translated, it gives CATSREGVSYEQYF.

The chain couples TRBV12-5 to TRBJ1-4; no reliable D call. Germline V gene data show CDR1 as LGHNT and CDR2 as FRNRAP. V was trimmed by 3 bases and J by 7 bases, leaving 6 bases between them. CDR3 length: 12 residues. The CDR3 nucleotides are TGTGCTAGTGGTTTCCTGGGTGAAAAACTGTTTTTT. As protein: CASGFLGEKLFF.

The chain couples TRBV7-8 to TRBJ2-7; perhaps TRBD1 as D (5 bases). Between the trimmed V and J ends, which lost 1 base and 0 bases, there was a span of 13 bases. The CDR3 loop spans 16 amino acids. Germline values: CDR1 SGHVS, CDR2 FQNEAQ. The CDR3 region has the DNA TGTGCCAGCAGCTTAGGTGGCCAGGGCATCTCCTACGAGCAGTACTTC. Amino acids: CASSLGGQGISYEQYF. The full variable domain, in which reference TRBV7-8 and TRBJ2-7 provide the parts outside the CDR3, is GAGVSQSPRYKVAKRGQDVALRCDPISGHVSLFWYQQALGQGPEFLTYFQNEAQLDKSGLPSDRFFAERPEGSVSTLKIQRTQQEDSAVYLCASSLGGQGISYEQYFGPGTRLTVT.

DNA for the CDR3: TGTGCCAGCAGCTTGGGGACAGGGGGCCTGGTAACTGAAGCTTTCTTT. Protein: CASSLGTGGLVTEAFF. V usage is TRBV5-4 and J usage is TRBJ1-1; 11 nucleotides match TRBD1. This CDR3 is built from 16 residues. From germline, CDR1 is SGHNT and CDR2 YYREEE (reference sequence). The V gene end was trimmed by 0 bases and the J gene end by 5 bases; junction bases not matched to a gene: 6. Based on the CDR3 plus reference TRBV5-4 and TRBJ1-1, the full variable domain is ETGVTQSPTHLIKTRGQQVTLRCSSQSGHNTVSWYQQALGQGPQFIFQYYREEENGRGNFPPRFSGLQFPNYSSELNVNALELDDSALYLCASSLGTGGLVTEAFFGQGTRLTVV.

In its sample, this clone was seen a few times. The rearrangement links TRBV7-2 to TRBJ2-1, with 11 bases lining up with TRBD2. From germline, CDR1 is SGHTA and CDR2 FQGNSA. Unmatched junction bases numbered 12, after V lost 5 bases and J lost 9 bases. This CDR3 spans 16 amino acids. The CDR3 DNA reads TGTGCCAGCAGCCCGCTTTTAGCGGGGGGGTTTACTGAGCAGTTCTTC. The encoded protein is CASSPLLAGGFTEQFF. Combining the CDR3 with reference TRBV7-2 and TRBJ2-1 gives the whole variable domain GAGVSQSPSNKVTEKGKDVELRCDPISGHTALYWYRQSLGQGLEFLIYFQGNSAPDKSGLPSDRFSAERTGGSVSTLTIQRTQQEDSAVYLCASSPLLAGGFTEQFFGPGTRLTVL.

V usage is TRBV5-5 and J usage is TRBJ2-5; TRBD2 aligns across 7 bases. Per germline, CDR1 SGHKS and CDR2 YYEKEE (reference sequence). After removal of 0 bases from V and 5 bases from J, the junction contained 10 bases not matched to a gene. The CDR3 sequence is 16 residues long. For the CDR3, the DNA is TGTGCCAGCAGCTTGGCGGGGGGAGGATATGTGGAGACCCAGTACTTC. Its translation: CASSLAGGGYVETQYF.

In DNA, the CDR3 is TGTGCCAGCAGCCCCTGGGCCCTCTACGAGCAGTACTTC. The encoded protein is CASSPWALYEQYF. The chain combines TRBV7-2 with TRBJ2-7; no firm D call. Germline-derived CDR1 and CDR2 are SGHTA and FQGNSA. V lost 5 bases and J lost 3, with 11 bases in between. This CDR3 is built from 13 residues.

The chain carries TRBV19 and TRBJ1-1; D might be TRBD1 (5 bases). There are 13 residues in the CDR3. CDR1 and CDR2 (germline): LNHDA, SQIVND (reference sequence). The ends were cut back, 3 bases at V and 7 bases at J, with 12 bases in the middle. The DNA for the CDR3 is TGTGCCAGTAGTATGGGACGAGAGCTTGAAGCTTTCTTT. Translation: CASSMGRELEAFF.

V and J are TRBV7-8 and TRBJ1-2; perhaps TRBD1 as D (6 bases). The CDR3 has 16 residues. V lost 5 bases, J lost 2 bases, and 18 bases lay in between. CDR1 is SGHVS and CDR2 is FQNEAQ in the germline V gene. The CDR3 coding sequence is TGTGCCAGCAGCACACCAGGGGTGGGAGGGAACTATGGCTACACCTTC. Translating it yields CASSTPGVGGNYGYTF.

In nucleotides, the CDR3 is TGTGCCAGCAGCTTAACGGGACTAGCGGACAATGAGCAGTTCTTC. It translates to CASSLTGLADNEQFF. The J gene is TRBJ2-1, the V gene TRBV11-3, with 11 bases identical to TRBD2. Germline V CDR1 and CDR2: SGHNT, YENEEA. The CDR3 contains 15 residues. The V and J ends lost 2 bases and 5 bases, in that order; junction bases with no gene match: 2.

CDR3 nucleotides: TGTGCCAGCAGTATCGCAGACGGGACCCAGTACTTC. Translation gives CASSIADGTQYF. V is TRBV6-1 and J is TRBJ2-5, with D uncertain. The V gene's germline CDR1 is MNHNS and CDR2 SASEGT. The V end was cut by 5 bases, the J end by 7 bases, with 11 bases between. The CDR3 runs 12 residues.

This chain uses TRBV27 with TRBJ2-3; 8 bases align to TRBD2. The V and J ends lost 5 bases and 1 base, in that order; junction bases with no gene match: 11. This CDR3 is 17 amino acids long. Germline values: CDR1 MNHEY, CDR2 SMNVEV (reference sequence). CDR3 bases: TGTGCCAGCAGTGGAGGGGTCCGGGAGGGGGGCACAGATACGCAGTATTTT. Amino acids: CASSGGVREGGTDTQYF.